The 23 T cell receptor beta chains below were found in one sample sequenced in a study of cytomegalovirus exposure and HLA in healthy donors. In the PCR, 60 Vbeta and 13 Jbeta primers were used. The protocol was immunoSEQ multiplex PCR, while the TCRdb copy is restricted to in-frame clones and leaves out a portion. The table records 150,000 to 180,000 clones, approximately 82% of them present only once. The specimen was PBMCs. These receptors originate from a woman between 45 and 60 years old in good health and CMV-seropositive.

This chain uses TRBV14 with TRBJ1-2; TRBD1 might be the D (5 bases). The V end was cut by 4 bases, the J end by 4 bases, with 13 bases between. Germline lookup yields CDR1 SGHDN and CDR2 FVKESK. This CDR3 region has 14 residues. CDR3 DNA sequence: TGTGCCAGCAGCCTACAGCACCAGGGCTATGGCTACACCTTC. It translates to CASSLQHQGYGYTF.

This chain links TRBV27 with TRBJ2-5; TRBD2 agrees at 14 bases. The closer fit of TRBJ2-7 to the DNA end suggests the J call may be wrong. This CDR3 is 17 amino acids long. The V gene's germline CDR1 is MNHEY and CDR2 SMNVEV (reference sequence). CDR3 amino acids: CASSYRLAGGRAYEQYF. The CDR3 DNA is TGTGCCAGCAGCTATCGACTAGCGGGGGGGCGGGCCTACGAGCAGTACTTC.

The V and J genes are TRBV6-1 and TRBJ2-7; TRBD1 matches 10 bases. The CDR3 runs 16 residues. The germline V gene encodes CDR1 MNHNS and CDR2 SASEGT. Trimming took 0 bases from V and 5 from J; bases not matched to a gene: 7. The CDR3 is CASSEARGTGVNEQYF. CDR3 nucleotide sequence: TGTGCCAGCAGTGAAGCACGAGGGACAGGGGTAAACGAGCAGTACTTC.

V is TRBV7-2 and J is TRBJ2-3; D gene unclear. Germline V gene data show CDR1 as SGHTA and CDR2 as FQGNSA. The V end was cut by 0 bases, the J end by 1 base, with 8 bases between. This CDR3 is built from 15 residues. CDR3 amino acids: CASSLAAAGTDTQYF. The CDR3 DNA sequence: TGTGCCAGCAGCTTAGCCGCGGCGGGCACAGATACGCAGTATTTT.

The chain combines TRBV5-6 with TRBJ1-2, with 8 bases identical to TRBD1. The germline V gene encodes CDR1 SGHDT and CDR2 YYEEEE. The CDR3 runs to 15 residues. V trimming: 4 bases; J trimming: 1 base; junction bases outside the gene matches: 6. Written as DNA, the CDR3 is TGTGCCAGCAGCACCAGGGGGCTCGGTAACTATGGCTACACCTTC. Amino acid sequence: CASSTRGLGNYGYTF.

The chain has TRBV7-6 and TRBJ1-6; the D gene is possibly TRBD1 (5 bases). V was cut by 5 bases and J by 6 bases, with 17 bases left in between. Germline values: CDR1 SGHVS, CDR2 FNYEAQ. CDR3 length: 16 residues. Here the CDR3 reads CASSRGRGDSNSPLHF. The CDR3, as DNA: TGTGCCAGCAGCCGGGGGAGGGGCGACTCTAATTCACCCCTCCACTTT.

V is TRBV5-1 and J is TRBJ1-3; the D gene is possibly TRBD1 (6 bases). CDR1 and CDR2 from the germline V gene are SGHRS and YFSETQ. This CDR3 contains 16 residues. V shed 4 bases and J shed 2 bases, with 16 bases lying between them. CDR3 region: CASSALSGTTGNTIYF. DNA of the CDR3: TGCGCCAGCAGCGCCCTATCCGGGACAACTGGAAACACCATATATTTT.

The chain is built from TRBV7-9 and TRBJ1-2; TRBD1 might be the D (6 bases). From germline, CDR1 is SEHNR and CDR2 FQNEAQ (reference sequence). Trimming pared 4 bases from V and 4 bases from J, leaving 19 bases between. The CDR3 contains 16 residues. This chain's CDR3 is CASSSSPGDRSYGYTF. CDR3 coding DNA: TGTGCCAGCAGCTCCTCCCCAGGGGATCGGTCCTATGGCTACACCTTC.

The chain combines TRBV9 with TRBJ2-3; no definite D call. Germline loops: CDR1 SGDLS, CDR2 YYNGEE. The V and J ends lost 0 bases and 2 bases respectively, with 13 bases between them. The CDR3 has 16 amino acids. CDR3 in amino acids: CASSVGTITITDTQYF. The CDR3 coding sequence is TGTGCCAGCAGCGTAGGCACAATTACGATCACAGATACGCAGTATTTT.

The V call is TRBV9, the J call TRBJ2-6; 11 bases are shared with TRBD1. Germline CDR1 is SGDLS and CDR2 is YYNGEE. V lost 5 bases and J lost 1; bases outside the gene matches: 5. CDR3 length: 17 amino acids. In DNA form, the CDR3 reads TGTGCCAGCAGTGGACAGGGGGCAGGGTCTGGGGCCAACGTCCTGACTTTC. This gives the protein CASSGQGAGSGANVLTF.

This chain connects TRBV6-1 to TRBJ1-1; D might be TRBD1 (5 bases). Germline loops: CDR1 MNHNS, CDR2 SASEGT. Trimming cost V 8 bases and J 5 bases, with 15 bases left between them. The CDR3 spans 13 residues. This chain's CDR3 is CASVSEGRTEAFF. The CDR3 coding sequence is TGTGCCAGCGTCTCGGAGGGGCGGACTGAAGCTTTCTTT.

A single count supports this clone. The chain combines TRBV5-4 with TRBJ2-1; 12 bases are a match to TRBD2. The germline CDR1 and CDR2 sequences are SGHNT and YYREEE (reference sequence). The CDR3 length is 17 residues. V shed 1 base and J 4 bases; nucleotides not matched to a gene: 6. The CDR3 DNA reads TGTGCCAGCAGCTTGCCCGGACTAGCGGGGACATACAATGAGCAGTTCTTC. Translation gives CASSLPGLAGTYNEQFF. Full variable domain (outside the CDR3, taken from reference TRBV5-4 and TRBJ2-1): ETGVTQSPTHLIKTRGQQVTLRCSSQSGHNTVSWYQQALGQGPQFIFQYYREEENGRGNFPPRFSGLQFPNYSSELNVNALELDDSALYLCASSLPGLAGTYNEQFFGPGTRLTVL.

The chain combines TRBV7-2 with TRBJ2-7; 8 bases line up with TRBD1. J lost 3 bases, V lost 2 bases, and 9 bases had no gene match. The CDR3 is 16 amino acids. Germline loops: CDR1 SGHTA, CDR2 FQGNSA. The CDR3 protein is CASSLHQGASGYEQYF. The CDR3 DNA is TGTGCCAGCAGCTTACATCAGGGGGCGTCGGGCTACGAGCAGTACTTC.

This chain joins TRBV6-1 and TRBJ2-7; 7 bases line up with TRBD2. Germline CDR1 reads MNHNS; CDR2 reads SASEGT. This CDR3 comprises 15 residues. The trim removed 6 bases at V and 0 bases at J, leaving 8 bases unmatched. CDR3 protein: CASRKRGASSYEQYF. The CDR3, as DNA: TGTGCCAGCAGGAAGCGGGGCGCCAGCTCCTACGAGCAGTACTTC.

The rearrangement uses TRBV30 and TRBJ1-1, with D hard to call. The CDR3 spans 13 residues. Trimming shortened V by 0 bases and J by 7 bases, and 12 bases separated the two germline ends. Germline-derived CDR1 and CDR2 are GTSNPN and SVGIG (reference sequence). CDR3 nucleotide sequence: TGTGCCTGGAGTGTTAGTCTGACACTTGAAGCTTTCTTT. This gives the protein CAWSVSLTLEAFF.

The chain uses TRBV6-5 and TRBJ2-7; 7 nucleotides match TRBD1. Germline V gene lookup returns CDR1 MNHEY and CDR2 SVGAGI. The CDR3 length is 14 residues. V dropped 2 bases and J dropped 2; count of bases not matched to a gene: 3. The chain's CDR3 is CASSYRGQAYEQYF. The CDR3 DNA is TGTGCCAGCAGTTACAGGGGGCAGGCCTACGAGCAGTACTTC.

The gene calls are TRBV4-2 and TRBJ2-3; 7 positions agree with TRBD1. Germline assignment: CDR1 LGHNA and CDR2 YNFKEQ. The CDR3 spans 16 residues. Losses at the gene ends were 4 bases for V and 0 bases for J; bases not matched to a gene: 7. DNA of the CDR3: TGTGCCAGCAGCCCGACAGGGAGAGGGAGCACAGATACGCAGTATTTT. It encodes CASSPTGRGSTDTQYF.

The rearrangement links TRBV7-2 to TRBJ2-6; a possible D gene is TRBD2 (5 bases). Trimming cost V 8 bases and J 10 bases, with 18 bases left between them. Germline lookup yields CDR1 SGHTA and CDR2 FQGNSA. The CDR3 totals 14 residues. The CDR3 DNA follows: TGTGCCAGCTACCAGACCCCTCTAGCTAACGTCCTGACTTTC. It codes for CASYQTPLANVLTF.

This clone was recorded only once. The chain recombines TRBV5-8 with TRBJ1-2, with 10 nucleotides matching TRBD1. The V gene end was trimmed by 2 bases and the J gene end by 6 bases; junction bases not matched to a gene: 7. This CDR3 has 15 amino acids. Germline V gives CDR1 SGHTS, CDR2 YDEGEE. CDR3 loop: CASSFIPGQGHGYTF. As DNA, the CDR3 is TGTGCCAGCAGCTTTATACCGGGACAGGGGCATGGCTACACCTTC.

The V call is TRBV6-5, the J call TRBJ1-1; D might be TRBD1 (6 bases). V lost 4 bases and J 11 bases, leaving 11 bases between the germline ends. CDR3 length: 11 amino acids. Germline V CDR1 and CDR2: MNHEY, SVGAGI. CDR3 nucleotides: TGTGCCAGCAGTTCGGGGCAGGGGGCTTTCTTT. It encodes CASSSGQGAFF.

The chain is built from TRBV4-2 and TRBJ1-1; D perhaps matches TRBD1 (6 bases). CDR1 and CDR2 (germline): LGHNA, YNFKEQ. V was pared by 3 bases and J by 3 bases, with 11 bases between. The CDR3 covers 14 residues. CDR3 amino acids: CASSHTGKDTEAFF. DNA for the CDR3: TGTGCCAGCAGCCACACAGGGAAGGACACTGAAGCTTTCTTT.

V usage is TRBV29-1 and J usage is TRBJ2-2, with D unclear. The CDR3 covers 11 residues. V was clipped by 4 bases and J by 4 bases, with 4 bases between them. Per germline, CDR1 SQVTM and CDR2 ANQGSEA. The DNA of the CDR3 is TGCAGCGTTGTATCCACCGGGGAGCTGTTTTTT. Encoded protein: CSVVSTGELFF.

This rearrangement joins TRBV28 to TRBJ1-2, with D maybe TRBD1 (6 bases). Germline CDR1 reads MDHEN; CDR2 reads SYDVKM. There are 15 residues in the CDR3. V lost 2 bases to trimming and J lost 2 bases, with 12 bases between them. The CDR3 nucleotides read TGTGCCAGCAGTTTAATGGCCGGGACAAACTATGGCTACACCTTC. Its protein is CASSLMAGTNYGYTF.